The clone carrying this T cell receptor beta chain came up once. The target antigen is unknown. Template switching by 5'RACE produced TCR cDNA, adding a universal primer site and UMIs. TCRdb independently ran MiXCR on the 5' RACE reads; one entry per CDR3 protein. The sample records nearly 300,000 distinct CDR3 sequences, approximately 10% being singletons. These data come from a study of T cells after yellow fever vaccination. The study's findings and limits: A small share of clonotypes appeared in both CD4 and CD8 compartments. At around 96% for CD4 and approximately 88% for CD8, most primary-vaccination clones showed up again after the booster.

The CDR3 consists of 13 residues. V was cut by 4 bases and J by 6 bases, with 9 bases left in between. Germline V CDR1 and CDR2: SGHDN, FVKESK. J is TRBJ1-4 and V is TRBV14; D remains ambiguous. Sequencing was performed on CD4+ T cells sorted from PBMCs, taken 5 days after the yellow fever booster vaccination. The receptor was isolated from a man aged 18-30 years who received the YFV17D yellow fever vaccine. The CDR3 sequence is CASSRVLDEKLFF. Written as DNA, the CDR3 is TGTGCCAGCAGCCGGGTACTCGATGAAAAACTGTTTTTT.